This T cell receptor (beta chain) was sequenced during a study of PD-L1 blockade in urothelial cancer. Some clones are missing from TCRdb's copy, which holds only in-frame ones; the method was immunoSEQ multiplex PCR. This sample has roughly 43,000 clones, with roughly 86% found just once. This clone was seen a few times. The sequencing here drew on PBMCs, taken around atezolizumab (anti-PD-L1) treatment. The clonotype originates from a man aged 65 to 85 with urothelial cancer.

In DNA form, the CDR3 reads TGTGCCATCCGTGGGCGGCTCTCCTACGAGCAGTACTTC. As protein: CAIRGRLSYEQYF. The chain employs TRBV10-3 and TRBJ2-7, with no clear D. Germline V gene sequence: CDR1 ENHRY, CDR2 SYGVKD. This CDR3 comprises 13 residues. V dropped 8 bases and J dropped 0 bases, with 11 bases sitting between them.